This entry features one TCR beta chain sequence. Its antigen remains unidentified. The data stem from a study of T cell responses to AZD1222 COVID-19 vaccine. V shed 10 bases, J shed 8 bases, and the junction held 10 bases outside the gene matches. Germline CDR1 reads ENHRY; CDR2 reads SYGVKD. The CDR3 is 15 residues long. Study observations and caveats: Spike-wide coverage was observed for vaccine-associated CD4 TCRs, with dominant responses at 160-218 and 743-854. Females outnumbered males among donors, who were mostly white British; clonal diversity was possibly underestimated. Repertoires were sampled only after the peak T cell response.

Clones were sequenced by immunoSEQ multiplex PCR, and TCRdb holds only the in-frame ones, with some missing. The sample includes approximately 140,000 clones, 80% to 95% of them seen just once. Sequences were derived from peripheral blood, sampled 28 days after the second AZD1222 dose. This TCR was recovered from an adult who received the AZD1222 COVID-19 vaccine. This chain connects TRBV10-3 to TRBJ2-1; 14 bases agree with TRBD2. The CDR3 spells CATGTSGRPSDEQFF. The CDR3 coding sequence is TGTGCCACCGGGACTAGCGGGAGACCGTCGGATGAGCAGTTCTTC.